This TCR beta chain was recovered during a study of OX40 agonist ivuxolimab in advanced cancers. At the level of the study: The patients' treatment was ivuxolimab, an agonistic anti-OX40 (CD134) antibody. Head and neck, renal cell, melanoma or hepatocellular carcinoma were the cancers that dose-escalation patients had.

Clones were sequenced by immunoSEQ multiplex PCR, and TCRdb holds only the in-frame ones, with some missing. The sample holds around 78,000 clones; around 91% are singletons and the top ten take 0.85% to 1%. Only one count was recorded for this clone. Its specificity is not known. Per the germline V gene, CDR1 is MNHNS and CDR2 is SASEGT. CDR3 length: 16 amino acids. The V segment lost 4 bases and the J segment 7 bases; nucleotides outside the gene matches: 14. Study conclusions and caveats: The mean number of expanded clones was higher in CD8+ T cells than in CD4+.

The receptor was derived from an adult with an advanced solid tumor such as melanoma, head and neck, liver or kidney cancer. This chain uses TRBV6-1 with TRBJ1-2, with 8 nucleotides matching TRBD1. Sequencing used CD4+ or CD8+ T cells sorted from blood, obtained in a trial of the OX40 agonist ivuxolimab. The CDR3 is CASSAQGAEAGSGYTF. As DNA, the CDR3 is TGTGCCAGCAGTGCCCAGGGGGCTGAAGCAGGTAGTGGCTACACCTTC.